These T cell receptor beta chains were read from a single sample in a study of blood T cell repertoires in COVID-19. The method was immunoSEQ multiplex PCR; TCRdb's version includes in-frame clones alone and lacks a portion of them. The data hold 50,000 or so clones, with approximately 80% observed a single time. The specimen sequenced was peripheral blood. These receptors came from a man in his forties or fifties with acute or convalescent COVID-19. CDR3s include the opening cysteine and the closing phenylalanine or tryptophan. Each record gives: clone size, V gene, J gene, D gene, CDR3 DNA, CDR3 protein. D genes are given only for firm matches. Size is stated for part of the rows, as once, few or many counts, or as a class when the clone is expanded.

>NA|TRBV6-5|TRBJ2-5|NA
TGTGCCAGCAGTTATAAACAAGAGACCCAGTACTTC
CASSYKQETQYF
>NA|TRBV10-2|TRBJ2-2|NA
TGCGCCAGCAGAGGGACACTGAACACCGGGGAGCTGTTTTTT
CASRGTLNTGELFF
>NA|TRBV2|TRBJ2-5|NA
TGTGCCAGCAGTACCGAGTACCAAGAGACCCAGTACTTC
CASSTEYQETQYF
>NA|TRBV7-2|TRBJ1-2|TRBD1
TGTGCCAGCAGCTGGAGACAGGGTGACTATGGCTACACCTTC
CASSWRQGDYGYTF
>NA|TRBV2|TRBJ1-3|NA
TGTGCCTCCAAAATGCAGGGTTCAAAAGGAAACACCATATATTTT
CASKMQGSKGNTIYF
>NA|TRBV7-9|TRBJ2-2|NA
TGTGCCAGCAGCTACAATACCGGGGAGCTGTTTTTT
CASSYNTGELFF
>once|TRBV18|TRBJ2-7|NA
TGTGCCAGCTCACCTTTGGGCACCTCCTACGAGCAGTACTTC
CASSPLGTSYEQYF
>NA|TRBV6-5|TRBJ1-1|NA
TGTGCCAGCAGTTATATCGGGAGGGGGGCGAACACTGAAGCTTTCTTT
CASSYIGRGANTEAFF
>few|TRBV5-6|TRBJ1-1|NA
TGTGCCAGCAGCTTGGAGGGGTTTCACACTGAAGCTTTCTTT
CASSLEGFHTEAFF
>NA|TRBV5-1|TRBJ2-1|NA
TGCGCCAGCAGCTTGGAGACAGTCTACAATGAGCAGTTCTTC
CASSLETVYNEQFF
>NA|TRBV9|TRBJ2-1|NA
TGTGCCAGCAGCTCCGGACAGCTTTACAATGAGCAGTTCTTC
CASSSGQLYNEQFF
>NA|TRBV10-3|TRBJ2-3|TRBD2
TGTGCCATCAGATCGACTAGCGGGGGAACAGATACGCAGTATTTT
CAIRSTSGGTDTQYF
>NA|TRBV5-1|TRBJ2-2|NA
TGCGCCAGCAGCTTGGTAGTTACAGGCGGGGCCGGGGAGCTGTTTTTT
CASSLVVTGGAGELFF
>once|TRBV29-1|TRBJ2-7|TRBD1
TGCAGCGTTTGGACAGGCGGTGTCTACGAGCAGTACTTC
CSVWTGGVYEQYF
>NA|TRBV5-4|TRBJ2-5|TRBD2
TGTGCCAGCAGCTCGCGGGGGGCCGAAGAGACCCAGTACTTC
CASSSRGAEETQYF
>NA|TRBV7-2|TRBJ2-3|TRBD2
TGTGCCAGCAGCTTATTTAGCGGGGGGGCCGTTAATACGCAGTATTTT
CASSLFSGGAVNTQYF
>NA|TRBV9|TRBJ1-2|TRBD1
TGTGCCAGCAGCTCCCGGACAGGGGGTGGCTATGGCTACACCTTC
CASSSRTGGGYGYTF
>NA|TRBV24-1|TRBJ1-5|NA
TGTGCCACCAGGGGTGGCGGAGGCAATCAGCCCCAGCATTTT
CATRGGGGNQPQHF
>NA|TRBV28|TRBJ2-5|TRBD2
TGTGCCAGCAGCTGGGGGCTAGCGGGGGGCAAAGGGTACCAAGAGACCCAGTACTTC
CASSWGLAGGKGYQETQYF
>NA|TRBV3-1/TRBV3-2|TRBJ1-5|TRBD1
TGTGCCAGCAGCCAAGGGGGACAGAGCAATCAGCCCCAGCATTTT
CASSQGGQSNQPQHF
>NA|TRBV2|TRBJ1-2|NA
TGTGCCACAACACGGAACCGGGACTCATCTAACTATGGCTACACCTTC
CATTRNRDSSNYGYTF
>NA|TRBV4-3|TRBJ2-3|TRBD2
TGCGCCAGCAGCCAAGATGTAGCGGGGGGTAGCACAGATACGCAGTATTTT
CASSQDVAGGSTDTQYF
>few|TRBV24-1|TRBJ1-2|NA
TGTGCCACCAGTAGCCCCCACATCACAGGGAACTATGGCTACACCTTC
CATSSPHITGNYGYTF
>once|TRBV19|TRBJ1-1|NA
TGTGCCAGTAGCTCTCGACACACAGGGTCCGGTGAAGCTTTCTTT
CASSSRHTGSGEAFF
>NA|TRBV4-3|TRBJ1-2|TRBD1
TGCGCCAGCAGCCAAGATCCGGACAGGGGGCTCGGCTACACCTTC
CASSQDPDRGLGYTF
>NA|TRBV15|TRBJ2-5|NA
TGTGCCACCAGCAGAGATCCGGGAGAGACCCAGTACTTC
CATSRDPGETQYF
>NA|TRBV5-1|TRBJ2-1|NA
TGCGCCAGCAGCTTGGGAGGGCTCAATGAGCAGTTCTTC
CASSLGGLNEQFF
>NA|TRBV19|TRBJ1-6|NA
TGTGCCAGCCGTCGGGGGAGCGAATCACCCCTCCACTTT
CASRRGSESPLHF